This T cell receptor (beta chain) was observed in a study of blood T cell repertoires in COVID-19. Study overall: From T cells, B-cell-depleted T cells, or PBMCs came the material, which was cDNA or gDNA.

Assay: immunoSEQ multiplex PCR; the TCRdb copy retains only in-frame clones and omits some. The sample includes about 220,000 clones, roughly 80% of them seen just once. This CDR3 has 14 residues. CDR1 is MNHEY and CDR2 is SVGAGI in the germline V gene. The V segment lost 5 bases and the J segment 3 bases; nucleotides outside the gene matches: 5. A Seattle source enrolled patients during active infection and followed them longitudinally. Material for sequencing was peripheral blood. The chain joins TRBV6-5 to TRBJ2-3; 7 bases map to TRBD1. This receptor was identified in an older woman with COVID-19, enrolled during active disease. The CDR3 region has the DNA TGTGCCAGCAGTCCCAGGGGGAAGACAGATACGCAGTATTTT. Encoded protein: CASSPRGKTDTQYF.